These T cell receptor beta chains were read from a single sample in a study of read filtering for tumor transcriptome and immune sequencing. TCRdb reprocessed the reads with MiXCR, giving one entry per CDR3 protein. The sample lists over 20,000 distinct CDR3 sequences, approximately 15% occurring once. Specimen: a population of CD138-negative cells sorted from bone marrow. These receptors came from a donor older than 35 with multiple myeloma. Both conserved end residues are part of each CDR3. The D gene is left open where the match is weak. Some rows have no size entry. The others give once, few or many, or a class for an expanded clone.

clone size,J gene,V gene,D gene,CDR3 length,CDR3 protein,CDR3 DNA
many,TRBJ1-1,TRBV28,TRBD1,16,CASSSPGQGLNTEAFF,TGTGCCAGCAGTTCACCGGGACAGGGGTTGAACACTGAAGCTTTCTTT
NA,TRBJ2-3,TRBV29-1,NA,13,CSAHMGSTDTQYF,TGCAGCGCCCACATGGGCAGCACAGATACGCAGTATTTT
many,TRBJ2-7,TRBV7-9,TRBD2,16,CASSYRTSGMSYEQYF,TGTGCCAGCAGCTATCGGACTAGCGGAATGTCCTACGAGCAGTACTTC
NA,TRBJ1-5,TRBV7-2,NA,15,CASSLNFILGQPQHF,TGTGCCAGCAGCTTAAATTTCATACTGGGTCAGCCCCAGCATTTT
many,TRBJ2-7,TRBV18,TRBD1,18,CASSPGPGRDRSSYEQYF,TGTGCCAGCTCACCAGGTCCAGGAAGGGACAGGAGCTCCTACGAGCAGTACTTC
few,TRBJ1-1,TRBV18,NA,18,CASSPPVARDGGNTEAFF,TGTGCCAGCTCACCACCGGTAGCTCGGGATGGGGGGAACACTGAAGCTTTCTTT
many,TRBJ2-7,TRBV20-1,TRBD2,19,CSATKWGLAGEVGSYEQYF,TGCAGTGCTACAAAGTGGGGACTAGCGGGAGAGGTGGGCTCCTACGAGCAGTACTTC
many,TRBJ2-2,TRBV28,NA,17,CASSLTGPAGTAGELFF,TGTGCCAGCAGTTTAACCGGGCCGGCAGGGACGGCCGGGGAGCTGTTTTTT
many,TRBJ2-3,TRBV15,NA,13,CATSRVRDATQYF,TGTGCCACCAGCAGAGTCAGGGATGCCACGCAGTATTTT
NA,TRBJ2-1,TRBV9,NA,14,CASSLTASNNEQFF,TGTGCCAGCAGCTTAACCGCTAGCAACAATGAGCAGTTCTTC
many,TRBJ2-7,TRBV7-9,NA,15,CASSLGDSAAYEQYF,TGTGCCAGCAGCTTAGGGGACTCCGCGGCCTACGAGCAGTACTTC
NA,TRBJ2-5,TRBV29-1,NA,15,CSVEADRYSQETQYF,TGCAGCGTTGAAGCGGACCGCTACAGTCAAGAGACCCAGTACTTC
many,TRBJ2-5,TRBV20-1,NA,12,CSARKNQETQYF,TGCAGTGCTAGAAAGAATCAAGAGACCCAGTACTTC
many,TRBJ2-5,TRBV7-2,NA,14,CASSFGSGQETQYF,TGTGCCAGCAGCTTCGGGTCAGGACAAGAGACCCAGTACTTC
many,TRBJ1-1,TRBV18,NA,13,CASSPGREAEAFF,TGTGCCAGCTCACCAGGCAGGGAGGCTGAAGCTTTCTTT
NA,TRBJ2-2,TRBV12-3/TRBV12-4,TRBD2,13,CASSPGLAGELFF,TGTGCCAGCAGTCCCGGACTAGCCGGGGAGCTGTTTTTT
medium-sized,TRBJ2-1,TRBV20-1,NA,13,CSASGSSYNEQFF,TGCAGTGCTAGCGGGAGCTCCTACAATGAGCAGTTCTTC
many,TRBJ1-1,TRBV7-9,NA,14,CASSPDSVGVPAFF,TGTGCCAGCAGCCCGGACAGTGTCGGCGTTCCAGCTTTCTTT
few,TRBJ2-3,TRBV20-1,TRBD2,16,CSASRASGNLGDTQYF,TGCAGTGCTAGTCGCGCTAGCGGGAACCTGGGAGATACGCAGTATTTT
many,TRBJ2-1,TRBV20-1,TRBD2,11,CNVLAGIEQFF,TGCAATGTTCTAGCGGGAATTGAGCAGTTCTTC
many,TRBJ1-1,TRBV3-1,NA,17,CASSQGPGRLSNTEAFF,TGTGCCAGCAGCCAAGGGCCGGGACGCTTATCGAACACTGAAGCTTTCTTT
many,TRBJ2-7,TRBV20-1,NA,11,CSATDRREQYF,TGCAGTGCTACTGACAGGAGGGAGCAGTACTTC
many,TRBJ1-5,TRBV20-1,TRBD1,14,CSATTGGRNQPQHF,TGCAGTGCTACTACAGGGGGCAGGAATCAGCCCCAGCATTTT
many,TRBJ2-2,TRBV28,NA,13,CASRDRNTGELFF,TGTGCCAGCAGGGACCGGAACACCGGGGAGCTGTTTTTT
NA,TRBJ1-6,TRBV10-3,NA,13,CAISGTENSPLHF,TGTGCCATCAGTGGGACCGAAAATTCACCCCTCCACTTT
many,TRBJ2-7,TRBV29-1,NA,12,CSVEPWSGVEYF,TGCAGCGTTGAACCCTGGTCAGGCGTGGAGTACTTC
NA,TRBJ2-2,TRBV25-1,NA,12,CASNTGTGERLF,TGTGCCAGCAATACGGGCACCGGGGAGCGGTTGTTT
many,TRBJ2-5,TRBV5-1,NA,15,CASGSGEPYQETQYF,TGCGCCAGCGGGTCAGGGGAGCCGTACCAAGAGACCCAGTACTTC
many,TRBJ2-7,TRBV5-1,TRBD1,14,CASGPGGSSYEQYF,TGCGCCAGTGGACCAGGGGGAAGCTCCTACGAGCAGTACTTC
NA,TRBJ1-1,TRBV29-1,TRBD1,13,CSVHGQGSTEAFF,TGCAGCGTTCACGGACAGGGGAGCACTGAAGCTTTCTTT
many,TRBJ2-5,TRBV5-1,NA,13,CASSFGDQETQYF,TGCGCCAGCAGCTTCGGGGACCAAGAGACCCAGTACTTC
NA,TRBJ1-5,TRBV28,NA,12,CASRTPGGPQHF,TGTGCCAGCAGGACCCCGGGTGGGCCCCAGCATTTT
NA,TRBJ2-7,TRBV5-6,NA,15,CASSLTPSGGYEQYF,TGTGCCAGCAGCCTCACTCCCTCCGGCGGCTACGAGCAGTACTTC
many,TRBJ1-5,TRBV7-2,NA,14,CASSLNGRNQPQHF,TGTGCCAGCAGCTTAAACGGGAGGAATCAGCCCCAGCATTTT
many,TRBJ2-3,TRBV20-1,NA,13,CSASGLATDTQYF,TGCAGTGCTAGCGGCCTAGCGACGGATACGCAGTATTTT
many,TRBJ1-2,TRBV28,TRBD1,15,CASSLSGTGGAGYTF,TGTGCCAGCAGTTTATCAGGGACAGGGGGCGCTGGCTACACCTTC